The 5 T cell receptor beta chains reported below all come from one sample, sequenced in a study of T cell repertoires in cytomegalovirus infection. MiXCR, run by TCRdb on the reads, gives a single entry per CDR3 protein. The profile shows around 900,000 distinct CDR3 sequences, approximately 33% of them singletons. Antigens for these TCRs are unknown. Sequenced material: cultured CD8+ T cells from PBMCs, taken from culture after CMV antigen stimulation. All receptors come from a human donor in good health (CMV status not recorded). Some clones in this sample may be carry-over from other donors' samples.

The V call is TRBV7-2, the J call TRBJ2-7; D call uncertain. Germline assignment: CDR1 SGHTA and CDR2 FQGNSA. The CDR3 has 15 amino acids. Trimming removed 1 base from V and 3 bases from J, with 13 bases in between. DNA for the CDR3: TGTGCCAGCAGCTTAGGTTTAACAGCCGGCTACGAGCAGTACTTC. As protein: CASSLGLTAGYEQYF.

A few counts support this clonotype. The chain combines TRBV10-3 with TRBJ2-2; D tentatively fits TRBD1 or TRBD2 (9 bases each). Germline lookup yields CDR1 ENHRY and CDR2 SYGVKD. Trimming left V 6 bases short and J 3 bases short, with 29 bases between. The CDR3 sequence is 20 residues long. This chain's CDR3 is CAIRTRDRAIAGVYTGELFF. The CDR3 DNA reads TGTGCCATCAGGACCCGGGACAGGGCAATAGCGGGGGTCTACACCGGGGAGCTGTTTTTT.

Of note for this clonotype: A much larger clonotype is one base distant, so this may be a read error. CDR3 in amino acids: CASSLGTGIGELFF. CDR3 sequence (DNA): TGTGCCAGCAGCTTAGGGACAGGGATCGGGGAGCTGTTTTTT. The V and J genes are TRBV7-3 and TRBJ2-2; 9 bases are shared with TRBD1. With V trimmed by 2 bases and J by 7 bases, 2 bases remained unmatched. The germline gives CDR1 SGHTA, CDR2 FQGTGA. CDR3 length: 14 residues.

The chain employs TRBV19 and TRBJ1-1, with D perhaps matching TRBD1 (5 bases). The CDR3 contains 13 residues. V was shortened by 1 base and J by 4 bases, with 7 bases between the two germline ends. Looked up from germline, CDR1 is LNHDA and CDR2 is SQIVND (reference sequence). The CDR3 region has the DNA TGTGCCAGTAGTATAGGACAGAGCACTGAAGCTTTCTTT. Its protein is CASSIGQSTEAFF. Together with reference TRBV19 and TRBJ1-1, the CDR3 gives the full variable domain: DGGITQSPKYLFRKEGQNVTLSCEQNLNHDAMYWYRQDPGQGLRLIYYSQIVNDFQKGDIAEGYSVSREKKESFPLTVTSAQKNPTAFYLCASSIGQSTEAFFGQGTRLTVV.

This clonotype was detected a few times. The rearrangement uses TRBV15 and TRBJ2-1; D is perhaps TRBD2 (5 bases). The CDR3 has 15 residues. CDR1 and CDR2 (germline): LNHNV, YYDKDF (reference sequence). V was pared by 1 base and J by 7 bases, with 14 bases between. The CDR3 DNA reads TGTGCCACCAGCAGAGCTGGCGGGCCTTTGAATGAGCAGTTCTTC. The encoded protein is CATSRAGGPLNEQFF.